Listed here is a single TCR beta chain. Its antigen remains unknown. Germline loops: CDR1 LNHDA, CDR2 SQIVND (reference sequence). V was trimmed by 2 bases and J by 1 base, leaving 12 bases between them. The CDR3 is made up of 16 amino acids. These data belong to a study of vaccination effects on CD4 cells after COVID-19. Study outcomes and limitations: Clones induced by infection and by vaccine showed marked clonal contraction late after vaccination.

Under the ViraFEST assay, PBMC were stimulated with viral peptide pools so that antigen-specific CD4+ T cells expanded. Sequencing was performed afterwards. CD4+ T cells were isolated after around ten days of culture. Testing of the vaccine recipients showed negative nucleocapsid antibodies and no prior SARS-CoV-2 infection. After 1.8 million or so PBMC were placed in each well, they were cultured with roughly 11 IU/ml IL-2 and roughly 10 ug/ml peptides. Half the medium was swapped for IL-2 medium on days 3 and 7. Profiling relied on immunoSEQ multiplex PCR, and the TCRdb table lists in-frame clones only, not all of them. This sample yields about 21,000 clones, of which approximately 72% are seen a single time; 19% belongs to the top ten.

The V gene is TRBV19, the J gene TRBJ2-1; D unclear. The clonotype comes from a human donor who received a COVID-19 vaccine. The sequences come from CD4+ T cells from PBMCs cultured with HCoV-NL63 spike peptides, collected before COVID-19 vaccination. CDR3 loop: CASSISGPKSYNEQFF. The CDR3 region has the DNA TGTGCCAGTAGTATAAGTGGCCCTAAGTCCTACAATGAGCAGTTCTTC.